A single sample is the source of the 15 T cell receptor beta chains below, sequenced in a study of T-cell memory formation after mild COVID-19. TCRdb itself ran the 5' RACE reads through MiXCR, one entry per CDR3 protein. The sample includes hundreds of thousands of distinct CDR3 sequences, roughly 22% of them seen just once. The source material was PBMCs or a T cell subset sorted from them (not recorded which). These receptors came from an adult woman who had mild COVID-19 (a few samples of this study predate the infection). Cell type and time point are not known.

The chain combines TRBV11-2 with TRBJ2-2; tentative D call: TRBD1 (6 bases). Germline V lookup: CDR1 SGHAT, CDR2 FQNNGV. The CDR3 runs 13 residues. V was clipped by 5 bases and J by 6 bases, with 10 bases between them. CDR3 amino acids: CASSLQGSGELFF. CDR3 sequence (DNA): TGTGCCAGCAGCCTACAGGGCTCCGGGGAGCTGTTTTTT.

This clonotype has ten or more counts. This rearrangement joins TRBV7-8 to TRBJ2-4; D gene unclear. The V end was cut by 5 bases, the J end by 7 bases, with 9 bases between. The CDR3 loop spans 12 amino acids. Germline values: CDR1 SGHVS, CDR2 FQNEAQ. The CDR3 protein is CASSEPPNIQYF. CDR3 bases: TGTGCCAGCAGCGAACCCCCCAACATTCAGTACTTC.

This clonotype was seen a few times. The CDR3 DNA reads as TGTGCCAGCAGCTTCCCGGACAGGGGAACCGGGGAGCTGTTTTTT. Residues: CASSFPDRGTGELFF. The chain is built from TRBV7-8 and TRBJ2-2; 9 positions match TRBD1. CDR1 SGHVS and CDR2 FQNEAQ come from the germline V gene. J was trimmed by 5 bases and V by 3 bases; bases with no gene match: 4. CDR3 length: 15 residues. The full variable domain, in which reference TRBV7-8 and TRBJ2-2 provide the parts outside the CDR3, is GAGVSQSPRYKVAKRGQDVALRCDPISGHVSLFWYQQALGQGPEFLTYFQNEAQLDKSGLPSDRFFAERPEGSVSTLKIQRTQQEDSAVYLCASSFPDRGTGELFFGEGSRLTVL.

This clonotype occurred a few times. The CDR3 reads CSAPDSTDEQYF. The DNA for the CDR3 is TGCAGTGCACCCGACAGCACGGACGAGCAGTACTTC. The J gene is TRBJ2-7, the V gene TRBV20-1; a weak D match, TRBD1 (5 bases). The CDR3 is 12 residues long. V was clipped by 6 bases and J by 5 bases, with 14 bases between them. Germline V gives CDR1 DFQATT, CDR2 SNEGSKA (reference sequence).

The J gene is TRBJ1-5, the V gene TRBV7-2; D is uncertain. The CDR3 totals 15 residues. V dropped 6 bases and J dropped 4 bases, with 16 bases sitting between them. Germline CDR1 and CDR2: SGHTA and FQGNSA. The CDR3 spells CASRATGRPNQPQHF. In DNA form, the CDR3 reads TGTGCCAGCAGGGCCACCGGGAGGCCTAATCAGCCCCAGCATTTT.

DNA of the CDR3: TGTGCCACCAGCAGTCAGGGGGCGGAGGAAAAACTGTTTTTT. Translating gives CATSSQGAEEKLFF. This rearrangement joins TRBV15 to TRBJ1-4, with 8 positions matching TRBD1. The CDR3 consists of 14 residues. CDR1 and CDR2 from the germline V gene are LNHNV and YYDKDF (reference sequence). J gave up 8 bases and V 3 bases, and 5 bases lay outside the gene matches.

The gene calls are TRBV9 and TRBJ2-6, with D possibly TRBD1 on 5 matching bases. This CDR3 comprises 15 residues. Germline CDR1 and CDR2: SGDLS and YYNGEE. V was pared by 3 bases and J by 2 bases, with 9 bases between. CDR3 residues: CASSEQGTGANVLTF. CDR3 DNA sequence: TGTGCCAGCAGCGAGCAGGGTACTGGGGCCAACGTCCTGACTTTC.

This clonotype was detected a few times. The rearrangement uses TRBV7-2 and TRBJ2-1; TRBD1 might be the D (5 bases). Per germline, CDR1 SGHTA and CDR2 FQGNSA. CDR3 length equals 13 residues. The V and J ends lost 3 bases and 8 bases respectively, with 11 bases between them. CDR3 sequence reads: CASSLGLFDEQFF. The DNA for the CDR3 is TGTGCCAGCAGCTTGGGGCTTTTCGATGAGCAGTTCTTC.

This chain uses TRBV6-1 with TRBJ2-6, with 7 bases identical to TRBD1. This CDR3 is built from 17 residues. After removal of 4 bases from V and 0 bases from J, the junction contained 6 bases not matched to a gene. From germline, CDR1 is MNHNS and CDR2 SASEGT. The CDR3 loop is CASSVDRRASGANVLTF. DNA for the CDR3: TGTGCCAGCAGTGTGGACAGGAGAGCCTCTGGGGCCAACGTCCTGACTTTC.

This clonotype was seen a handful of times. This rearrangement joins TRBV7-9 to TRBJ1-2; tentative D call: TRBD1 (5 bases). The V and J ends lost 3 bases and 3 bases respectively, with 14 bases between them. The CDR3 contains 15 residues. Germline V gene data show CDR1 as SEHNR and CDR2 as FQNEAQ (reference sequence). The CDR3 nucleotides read TGTGCCAGCAGCTTCGGGGCAGTTGGAGACTATGGCTACACCTTC. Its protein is CASSFGAVGDYGYTF.

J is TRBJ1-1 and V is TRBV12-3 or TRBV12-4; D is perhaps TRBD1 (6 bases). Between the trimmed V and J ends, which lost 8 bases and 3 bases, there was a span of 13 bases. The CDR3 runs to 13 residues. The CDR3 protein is CASWRGTYTEAFF. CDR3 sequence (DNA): TGTGCCAGCTGGAGGGGGACATACACTGAAGCTTTCTTT.

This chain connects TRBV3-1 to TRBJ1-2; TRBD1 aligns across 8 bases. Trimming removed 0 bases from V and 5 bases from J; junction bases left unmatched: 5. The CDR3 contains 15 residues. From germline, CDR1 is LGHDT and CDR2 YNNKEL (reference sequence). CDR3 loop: CASSQEGTGHYGYTF. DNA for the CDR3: TGTGCCAGCAGCCAAGAGGGGACAGGCCATTATGGCTACACCTTC.

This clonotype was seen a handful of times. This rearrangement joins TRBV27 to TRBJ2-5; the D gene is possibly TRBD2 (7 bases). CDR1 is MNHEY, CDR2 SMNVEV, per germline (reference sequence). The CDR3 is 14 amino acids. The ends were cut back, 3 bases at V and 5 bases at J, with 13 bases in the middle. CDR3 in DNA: TGTGCCAGCAGTTTTAGGGGGGGACTGGAGACCCAGTACTTC. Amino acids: CASSFRGGLETQYF.

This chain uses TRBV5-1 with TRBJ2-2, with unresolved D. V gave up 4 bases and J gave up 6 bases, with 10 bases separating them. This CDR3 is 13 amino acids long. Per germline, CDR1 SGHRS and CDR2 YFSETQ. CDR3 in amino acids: CASSARSPGELFF. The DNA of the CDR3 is TGCGCCAGCAGCGCGAGGAGCCCCGGGGAGCTGTTTTTT.

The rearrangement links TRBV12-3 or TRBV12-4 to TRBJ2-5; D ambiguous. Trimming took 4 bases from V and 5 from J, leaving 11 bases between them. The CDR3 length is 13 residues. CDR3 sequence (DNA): TGTGCCAGCAGTTCGTTCGTATCGGAGACCCAGTACTTC. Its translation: CASSSFVSETQYF.